The clone carrying this T cell receptor beta chain was counted a few times. MiXCR, applied by TCRdb to the 5' RACE reads, yields one record per CDR3 protein. The data contain over 500,000 distinct CDR3 sequences, approximately 22% of them singletons. This specimen comes from a study of identical twins. Germline V gene data show CDR1 as MNHEY and CDR2 as SVGEGT. V shed 6 bases and J shed 0 bases, with 11 bases lying between them. CDR3 length: 14 amino acids. This same sample was also part of a study on T cells expressing NK-cell markers. According to that study: Evidence did not settle whether expanded NKG2C+ T cell clones targeted HCMV.

The gene calls are TRBV6-2 or TRBV6-3 and TRBJ2-5; D is uncertain. The material sequenced was CD4+ T cells sorted from blood. The sequence was obtained from a woman younger than 35 in good health. This chain's CDR3 is CASSSVGHQETQYF. The CDR3, as DNA: TGTGCCAGCAGCTCCGTCGGACACCAAGAGACCCAGTACTTC.